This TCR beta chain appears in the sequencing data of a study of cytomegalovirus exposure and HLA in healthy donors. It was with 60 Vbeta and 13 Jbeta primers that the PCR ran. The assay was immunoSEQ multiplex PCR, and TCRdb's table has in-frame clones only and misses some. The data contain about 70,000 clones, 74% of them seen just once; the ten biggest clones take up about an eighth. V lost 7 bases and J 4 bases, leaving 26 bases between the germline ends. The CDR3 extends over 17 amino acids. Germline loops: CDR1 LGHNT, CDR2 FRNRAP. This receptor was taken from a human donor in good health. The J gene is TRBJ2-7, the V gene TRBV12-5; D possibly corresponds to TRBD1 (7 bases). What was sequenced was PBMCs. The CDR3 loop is CASAYSRGTVEVYEQYF. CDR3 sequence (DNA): TGTGCTAGTGCCTATTCACGCGGGACAGTAGAAGTTTACGAGCAGTACTTC. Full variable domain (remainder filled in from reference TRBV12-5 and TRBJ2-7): DARVTQTPRHKVTEMGQEVTMRCQPILGHNTVFWYRQTMMQGLELLAYFRNRAPLDDSGMPKDRFSAEMPDATLATLKIQPSEPRDSAVYFCASAYSRGTVEVYEQYFGPGTRLTVT.